Given below is one T cell receptor beta chain in context. Trimming took 5 bases from V and 0 from J, leaving 17 bases between them. The germline V gene has CDR1 SGHVS and CDR2 FQNEAQ. The CDR3 extends over 17 amino acids. The data originate from a study of blood T cell repertoires in COVID-19. Study in general: PBMCs, B-cell-depleted T cells, or T cells were the source of the cDNA or gDNA that made up the material.

Data came from immunoSEQ multiplex PCR; TCRdb stores just in-frame clones and leaves some out. The repertoire consists of about 350,000 clones, with roughly 87% occurring once and the leading ten covering about 0.93%. Sequenced: PBMCs or T cells enriched from blood (not recorded which). The TCR comes from a woman aged 30 to 39 who had recovered from COVID-19. The J gene is TRBJ1-5, the V gene TRBV7-8; D remains ambiguous. The CDR3: CASSKSGQSYSNQPQHF. The DNA of the CDR3 is TGTGCCAGCAGCAAAAGCGGGCAGAGCTATAGCAATCAGCCCCAGCATTTT.